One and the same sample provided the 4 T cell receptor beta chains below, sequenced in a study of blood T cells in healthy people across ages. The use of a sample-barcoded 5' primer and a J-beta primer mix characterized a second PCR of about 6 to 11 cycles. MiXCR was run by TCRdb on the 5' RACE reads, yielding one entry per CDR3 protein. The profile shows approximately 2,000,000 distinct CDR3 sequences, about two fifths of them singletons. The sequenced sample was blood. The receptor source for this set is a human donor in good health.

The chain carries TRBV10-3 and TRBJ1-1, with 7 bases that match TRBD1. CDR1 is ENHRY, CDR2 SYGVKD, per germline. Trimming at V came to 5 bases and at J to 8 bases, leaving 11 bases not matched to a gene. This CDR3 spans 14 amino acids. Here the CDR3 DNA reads TGTGCCATCAGTCGCCTTCCCGACAGGGTCGAAGCTTTCTTT. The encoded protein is CAISRLPDRVEAFF.

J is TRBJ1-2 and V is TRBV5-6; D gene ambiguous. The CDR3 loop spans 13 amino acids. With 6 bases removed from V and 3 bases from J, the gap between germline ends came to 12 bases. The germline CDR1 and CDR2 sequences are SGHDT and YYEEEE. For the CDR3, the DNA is TGTGCCAGCAACCTGGAACAGTACTATGGCTACACCTTC. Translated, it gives CASNLEQYYGYTF.

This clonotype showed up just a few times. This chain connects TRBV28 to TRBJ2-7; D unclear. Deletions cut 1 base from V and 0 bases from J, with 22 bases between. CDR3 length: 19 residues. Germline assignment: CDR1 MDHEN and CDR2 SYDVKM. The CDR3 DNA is TGTGCCAGCAGTTTATCCCTAGTGGAAAAGGCTTCGAGCTCCTACGAGCAGTACTTC. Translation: CASSLSLVEKASSSYEQYF.

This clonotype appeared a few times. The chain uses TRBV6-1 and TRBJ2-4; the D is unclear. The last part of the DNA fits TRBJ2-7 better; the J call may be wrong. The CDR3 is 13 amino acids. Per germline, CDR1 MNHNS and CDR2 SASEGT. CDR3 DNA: TGTGCCAGCAGTGAGTCGGACTCCTACGAGCAGTACTTC. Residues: CASSESDSYEQYF.